This T cell receptor beta chain was recorded in a study of T cell responses to AZD1222 COVID-19 vaccine. Study-level information: Pooled samples include second doses given at about 4 or 12 weeks. Overall study results and limits: It should be noted that donors were predominantly white British and more often female, and clonal diversity was possibly underestimated.

Concerning this clone itself: Antigen: not known.

CDR1 is MDHEN and CDR2 is SYDVKM in the germline V gene. The CDR3 totals 13 residues. Trimming removed 5 bases from V and 2 bases from J, with 9 bases in between. Produced via immunoSEQ multiplex PCR; TCRdb's table is partial and in-frame only. The sample carries roughly 100,000 clones, around nine tenths recorded once. This receptor was obtained from an adult in good health. The specimen comprised peripheral blood, sampled on day 0 of AZD1222 vaccination. This chain uses TRBV28 with TRBJ1-2, with no clear D. CDR3 nucleotide sequence: TGTGCCAGCAGTCAGAACCCAAACTATGGCTACACCTTC. It is translated as CASSQNPNYGYTF.